Shown below are 8 T cell receptor beta chains from a single sample sequenced in a study of CD8 T cells in Susac syndrome (dated by TCRdb to about 2019). The library was produced with the immunoSEQ multiplex PCR assay. RNA was extracted using the RNeasy kit, and roughly 0.5 to 1 microgram was reverse transcribed with random hexamers. Through fastp at Q25 and MiXCR, TCRdb rebuilt clones from the public reads, retaining in-frame beta chains. Entries that share a CDR3 protein sequence are merged under the most common genes and DNA. The sample table lists just over 150,000 distinct CDR3 sequences, roughly 94% of them with a count of one. The ten largest clones take up roughly 0.2% of the sample. Sequencing was done on a sample of CD8+ T cells from PBMCs. Receptors were obtained from a human donor with multiple sclerosis.

This chain connects TRBV5-1 to TRBJ1-1; 7 positions agree with TRBD1. This CDR3 comprises 15 residues. Trimming cost V 0 bases and J 2 bases; bases outside gene matches: 4. The germline V gene has CDR1 SGHRS and CDR2 YFSETQ. CDR3 DNA: TGCGCCAGCAGCTTGGACAGGGGACACAACACTGAAGCTTTCTTT. Translated, it gives CASSLDRGHNTEAFF.

The table lists this clonotype with a count of one. One end of the junction varies from germline; a read error may be responsible. The chain combines TRBV7-9 with TRBJ2-1; 8 bases are a match to TRBD1. Germline V gene lookup returns CDR1 SEHNR and CDR2 FQNEAQ (reference sequence). CDR3 length: 15 amino acids. Here the CDR3 reads CASNLTEGQGDEQFF. For the CDR3, the DNA is TGTGCCAGCAACTTAACCGAAGGACAGGGCGATGAGCAGTTCTTC.

The gene calls are TRBV29-1 and TRBJ1-1, with D tentatively TRBD1 (6 bases). CDR3 size: 17 residues. Trimming left V 3 bases short and J 6 bases short, with 26 bases between. The germline gives CDR1 SQVTM, CDR2 ANQGSEA. CDR3 loop: CSVDFFEGERSRSEAFF. As DNA, the CDR3 is TGCAGCGTTGACTTCTTCGAGGGGGAGAGGAGTCGCTCTGAAGCTTTCTTT.

The CDR3 loop is CSARGTGDSYNEQFF. DNA for the CDR3: TGCAGTGCTAGAGGGACAGGAGATTCCTACAATGAGCAGTTCTTC. V is TRBV20-1 and J is TRBJ2-1; the match to TRBD1 covers 7 bases. V dropped 1 base and J dropped 1; count of bases not matched to a gene: 4. The CDR3 contains 15 residues. From germline, CDR1 is DFQATT and CDR2 SNEGSKA (reference sequence).

The J gene is TRBJ1-5, the V gene TRBV12-3 or TRBV12-4, with a tentative D call TRBD1 (5 bases). This CDR3 has 14 residues. V was pared by 3 bases and J by 8 bases, with 14 bases between. The CDR3 protein is CASSFRPRGKPQHF. In nucleotides, the CDR3 is TGTGCCAGCAGTTTCCGTCCTCGGGGGAAGCCCCAGCATTTT.

The chain recombines TRBV23-1 with TRBJ2-3, with D unclear. TRBV23-1 is designated an ORF whose function remains uncertain. CDR3 size: 14 residues. V lost 6 bases to trimming and J lost 2 bases, with 12 bases between them. CDR3 sequence reads: CASSPGRPTDTQYF. CDR3 bases: TGCGCCAGCAGCCCCGGACGGCCCACAGATACGCAGTATTTT.

V usage is TRBV28 and J usage is TRBJ1-6; D unclear. Germline-derived CDR1 and CDR2 are MDHEN and SYDVKM. V dropped 4 bases and J dropped 8 bases, with 9 bases sitting between them. The CDR3 consists of 13 residues. CDR3 region: CASSSAVYSPLHF. The CDR3 DNA follows: TGTGCCAGCAGTTCAGCTGTGTATTCACCCCTCCACTTT.

CDR3 bases: TGTGCCAGCAGTTTTTCTTTAAGGGGCATGCAGTTCTTC. As protein: CASSFSLRGMQFF. The rearrangement uses TRBV12-3 or TRBV12-4 and TRBJ2-1; TRBD1 might be the D (5 bases). This CDR3 has 13 residues. Trimming left V 3 bases short and J 12 bases short, with 15 bases between.